The T cell receptor beta chain described here comes from a study of cytotoxic CD8 clonotypes in ibrutinib-treated CLL. Study observations and caveats: Baseline levels of clonality went above those of age-matched healthy donors and moved with circulating CD8+ T-cell counts.

Assay used: immunoSEQ multiplex PCR; TCRdb lists only in-frame clones, some missing. This sample carries about 130,000 clones, around 80% of them seen once, and the ten largest clones take about 13%. About this clone itself: Antigen unknown.

This clonotype was sampled from a human donor with chronic lymphocytic leukemia. Sequencing was performed on PBMCs, taken after 12 months of ibrutinib treatment.

The CDR3 bases are TGTGCCAGCAGCACCGGACAGGGACGGGGGGCAACTAATGAAAAACTGTTTTTT. It yields the protein CASSTGQGRGATNEKLFF. The V gene is TRBV9, the J gene TRBJ1-4, with 8 bases aligning to TRBD1. There are 18 residues in the CDR3. Germline assignment: CDR1 SGDLS and CDR2 YYNGEE. V trimming: 4 bases; J trimming: 0 bases; junction bases outside the gene matches: 11.